The rows below give T cell receptor beta chains drawn from one sample of a study of a mutant IDH1 vaccine in newly diagnosed glioma. Method: immunoSEQ multiplex PCR; TCRdb's copy keeps in-frame clones and lacks some. The sample yields under 35,000 clones, about 85% seen once. Sequenced material: PBMCs, taken from a glioma patient treated with radiotherapy, temozolomide or both. Receptors were obtained from a woman aged 40 to 50 with glioma. CDR3s include the opening cysteine and the closing phenylalanine or tryptophan. The D gene is left open where the match is weak. Size is stated for part of the rows, as once, few or many counts, or as a class when the clone is expanded.

j_gene	d_gene	abundance	v_gene	CDR3aa	CDR3nt
TRBJ1-4	.	.	TRBV6-1	CASSGTINEKLFF	TGTGCCAGCAGCGGGACCATCAATGAAAAACTGTTTTTT
TRBJ1-1	.	.	TRBV18	CASSPLISQNTEAFF	TGTGCCAGCTCACCACTCATATCCCAGAACACTGAAGCTTTCTTT
TRBJ2-5	.	few	TRBV4-2	CASSHHQRNQETQYF	TGTGCCAGCAGCCACCACCAGCGGAACCAAGAGACCCAGTACTTC
TRBJ2-7	.	.	TRBV7-2	CASSLWQSYEQYF	TGTGCCAGCAGCTTATGGCAGTCCTACGAGCAGTACTTC
TRBJ1-1	.	.	TRBV18	CASSLRGRGNTEAFF	TGTGCCAGCTCACTCAGGGGCAGGGGGAACACTGAAGCTTTCTTT
TRBJ2-1	TRBD1	.	TRBV10-2	CASKDRGEMEQFF	TGCGCCAGCAAAGACAGGGGGGAAATGGAACAGTTCTTC
TRBJ1-1	.	.	TRBV10-2	CASSEYGYTEAFF	TGCGCCAGCAGTGAGTATGGGTACACTGAAGCTTTCTTT
TRBJ1-4	.	.	TRBV30	CAWSREGGEKLFF	TGTGCCTGGAGTAGGGAGGGGGGCGAAAAACTGTTTTTT
TRBJ1-4	.	.	TRBV2	CASSEVTANNEKLFF	TGTGCCAGCAGTGAAGTAACAGCTAATAATGAAAAACTGTTTTTT
TRBJ2-3	TRBD1	.	TRBV2	CASSGQGAATDTQYF	TGTGCCAGCAGTGGACAGGGGGCGGCTACAGATACGCAGTATTTT
TRBJ2-3	TRBD1	.	TRBV15	CATSRAWDSLLDTQYF	TGTGCCACCAGCAGAGCGTGGGACAGTCTTTTAGATACGCAGTATTTT
TRBJ2-7	.	.	TRBV10-3	CAISPGGGYEQYF	TGTGCCATCAGTCCGGGGGGCGGGTACGAGCAGTACTTC
TRBJ2-5	TRBD1	.	TRBV4-1	CASSRGTGGIETQYF	TGCGCCAGCAGCCGCGGGACAGGGGGGATCGAGACCCAGTACTTC
TRBJ1-2	.	.	TRBV5-4	CASSPPGISYGYTF	TGTGCCAGCAGCCCTCCGGGGATATCGTATGGCTACACCTTC
TRBJ2-1	.	.	TRBV9	CASSVRTTNNEQFF	TGTGCCAGCAGCGTAAGGACAACGAACAATGAGCAGTTCTTC
TRBJ2-4	.	.	TRBV30	CAWYPLRAKNIQYF	TGTGCCTGGTACCCACTGAGGGCCAAAAACATTCAGTACTTC
TRBJ2-5	TRBD1	once	TRBV6-5	CASSLTGGGETQYF	TGTGCCAGCAGTCTGACAGGGGGCGGGGAGACCCAGTACTTC
TRBJ2-7	.	.	TRBV30	CAWSPAYEQYF	TGTGCCTGGAGCCCTGCCTACGAGCAGTACTTC
TRBJ1-5	.	.	TRBV19	CASSIPVNNQPQHF	TGTGCCAGTAGTATACCTGTGAACAATCAGCCCCAGCATTTT
TRBJ1-5	.	.	TRBV6-1	CASSADTAVQPQHF	TGTGCCAGCAGCGCCGACACCGCGGTTCAGCCCCAGCATTTT
TRBJ2-7	.	once	TRBV27	CASSFLREYPYEQYF	TGTGCCAGCAGTTTTTTGCGGGAATACCCCTACGAGCAGTACTTC
TRBJ1-2	.	.	TRBV6-6	CASSDPRSNYGYTF	TGTGCCAGCAGTGACCCTAGGTCTAACTATGGCTACACCTTC
TRBJ2-1	TRBD2	.	TRBV25-1	CASGLAGGMAFF	TGTGCAAGCGGACTAGCGGGAGGGATGGCGTTCTTC